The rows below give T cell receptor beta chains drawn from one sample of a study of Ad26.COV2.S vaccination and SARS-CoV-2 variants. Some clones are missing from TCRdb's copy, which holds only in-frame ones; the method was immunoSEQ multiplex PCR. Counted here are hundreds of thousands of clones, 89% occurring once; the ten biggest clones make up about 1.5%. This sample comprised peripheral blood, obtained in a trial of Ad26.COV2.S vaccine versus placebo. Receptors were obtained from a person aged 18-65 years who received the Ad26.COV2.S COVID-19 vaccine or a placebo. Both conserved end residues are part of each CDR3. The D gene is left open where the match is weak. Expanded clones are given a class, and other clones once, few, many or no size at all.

TGTGCCAGCAGAAATCTAGCGGGAGAACCCCGTCGGGAGCAGTTCTTC,CASRNLAGEPRREQFF,TRBJ2-1,TRBV5-5,NA,TRBD2
TGTGCCAGCAGACTAGCGGGAGAGACCCAGTACTTC,CASRLAGETQYF,TRBJ2-5,TRBV2,NA,TRBD2
TGTGCCAGCAGCCCTTACAGCACCGGGGAGCTGTTTTTT,CASSPYSTGELFF,TRBJ2-2,TRBV7-3,NA,NA
TGCGCCAGCAGCTTGGTCGCAGGCAGCTCTGGAAACACCATATATTTT,CASSLVAGSSGNTIYF,TRBJ1-3,TRBV5-1,NA,NA
TGCGCCAGCAGCTTGGCTCCGAGGACCTCCTACAATGAGCAGTTCTTC,CASSLAPRTSYNEQFF,TRBJ2-1,TRBV5-1,NA,NA
TGTGCCAGCAGCACCAGACAGGGGGGGGAGCAGTACTTC,CASSTRQGGEQYF,TRBJ2-7,TRBV7-8,NA,TRBD1
TGTGCCACCAGTGATTCCCTCTCCGACCAGCAGTACTTC,CATSDSLSDQQYF,TRBJ2-7,TRBV24-1,NA,NA
TGTGCCAGCAGGCCCGGGGGGTGGGAGACCCAGTACTTC,CASRPGGWETQYF,TRBJ2-5,TRBV6-6,once,TRBD2
TGTGCCAGCAGCCCCCTCGGGGCAAGCCGGCCTGAAAAACTGTTTTTT,CASSPLGASRPEKLFF,TRBJ1-4,TRBV7-2,NA,NA
TGTGCCAGCTTGCGGGAGGACACCGGGGAGCTGTTTTTT,CASLREDTGELFF,TRBJ2-2,TRBV4-2,few,TRBD2
TGTGCCAGCACCCTTAGGGTGTCGGGACAACTCAACACAGATACGCAGTATTTT,CASTLRVSGQLNTDTQYF,TRBJ2-3,TRBV7-8,NA,NA
TGTGCCAGCAGTTACGGGCCCGATAGGTTCTTC,CASSYGPDRFF,TRBJ2-1,TRBV6-5,NA,NA
TGTGCCAGCAGCGTAATGGGTCAGATCACAGATACGCAGTATTTT,CASSVMGQITDTQYF,TRBJ2-3,TRBV9,NA,NA
TGTGCCAGTAGTATGGACAGGGCGGACTACACCTTC,CASSMDRADYTF,TRBJ1-2,TRBV19,NA,TRBD1
TGTGCCAGCAGCTTAGCCCGACAGGATGAAAAACTGTTTTTT,CASSLARQDEKLFF,TRBJ1-4,TRBV7-2,NA,NA
TGTGCCAGCAGCCGACTCGGGACAGTTTACTCTGGGGCCAACGTCCTGACTTTC,CASSRLGTVYSGANVLTF,TRBJ2-6,TRBV7-9,NA,TRBD1
TGTGCCAGCACTGGGAGCTCTGGGGCCAACGTCCTGACTTTC,CASTGSSGANVLTF,TRBJ2-6,TRBV2,NA,NA
TGTGCCAGCAGCCCCCGTCAGTTCTATGGCTACACCTTC,CASSPRQFYGYTF,TRBJ1-2,TRBV7-9,NA,NA
TGTGCCTGGAGTGGGACCAACTCTGGAAACACCATATATTTT,CAWSGTNSGNTIYF,TRBJ1-3,TRBV30,NA,NA
TGTGCCAGTAGTGCAGACAGTTCGGGCAATCAGCCCCAGCATTTT,CASSADSSGNQPQHF,TRBJ1-5,TRBV19,NA,NA
TGTGCCAGCAACCTGGGGGACACCGGGGAGCTGTTTTTT,CASNLGDTGELFF,TRBJ2-2,TRBV2,NA,NA
TGCAGTGCAGATCAACGGGAGACCCAGTACTTC,CSADQRETQYF,TRBJ2-5,TRBV20-1,NA,NA
TGTGCCAGCAGCACGACAGTAAATCAGCCCCAGCATTTT,CASSTTVNQPQHF,TRBJ1-5,TRBV2,NA,NA
TGTGCCAGCAGCCCCACAAGGGGGCGAGGCTACTATGGCTACACCTTC,CASSPTRGRGYYGYTF,TRBJ1-2,TRBV5-8,once,TRBD1
TGTGCCAGCTCACCGAGGACGTCCAGGTCGGAGACCCAGTACTTC,CASSPRTSRSETQYF,TRBJ2-5,TRBV18,NA,NA
TGTGCCTGGAGCCCCGACAGGGAGATAAGTCAGCCCCAGCATTTT,CAWSPDREISQPQHF,TRBJ1-5,TRBV30,NA,TRBD1
TGTGCCTGGAGTACGACGGGAAACACTGAAGCTTTCTTT,CAWSTTGNTEAFF,TRBJ1-1,TRBV30,NA,NA
TGCGCCAGCAGCGCTAGACTAGATAGAGAGACCCAGTACTTC,CASSARLDRETQYF,TRBJ2-5,TRBV5-1,NA,NA
TGCAGCGCCACAACCCGGGACAGGGGTCGGGGTTCTCCTGAAGCTTTCTTT,CSATTRDRGRGSPEAFF,TRBJ1-1,TRBV29-1,NA,TRBD1
TGTGCTAGTGGTTTCCCGGGACTAGCTGAGACCCAGTACTTC,CASGFPGLAETQYF,TRBJ2-5,TRBV12-5,NA,TRBD2
TGCGCCAGCAGCCCCCGGTTAGGTAGCGGGGGGGATAACACCGGGGAGCTGTTTTTT,CASSPRLGSGGDNTGELFF,TRBJ2-2,TRBV4-1,once,TRBD2
TGTGCCAGCAGCTTACCTAGGACAGGGGGCCCGGACACCATATATTTT,CASSLPRTGGPDTIYF,TRBJ1-3,TRBV13,NA,TRBD1
TGTGCCAGCAGCCGGACTAGCGGAACGAACACCGGGGAGCTGTTTTTT,CASSRTSGTNTGELFF,TRBJ2-2,TRBV7-9,NA,TRBD2
TGTGCCAGCAGCCAAAGGGGGAACACTGAAGCTTTCTTT,CASSQRGNTEAFF,TRBJ1-1,TRBV14,once,NA
TGCAGTGCTAGTAATGGCGGGGGGCGACGTTCTAGCACAGATACGCAGTATTTT,CSASNGGGRRSSTDTQYF,TRBJ2-3,TRBV20-1,NA,TRBD2
TGTGCCTGCTCCGGTGGTGTCCAAGAGACCCAGTACTTC,CACSGGVQETQYF,TRBJ2-5,TRBV30,NA,NA
TGTGCCAGCAGTCGACAGGACAAACAAGAGACCCAGTACTTC,CASSRQDKQETQYF,TRBJ2-5,TRBV7-9,NA,NA
TGCGCCAGCAGACAGAACAGGGACAGCTACACCGGGGAGCTGTTTTTT,CASRQNRDSYTGELFF,TRBJ2-2,TRBV10-1,NA,TRBD1
TGTGCCAGCGCCTTTGTCACAGATACGCAGTATTTT,CASAFVTDTQYF,TRBJ2-3,TRBV2,NA,NA
TGTGCCAGCAGCCATGAACTAGCGGCCACAGATACGCAGTATTTT,CASSHELAATDTQYF,TRBJ2-3,TRBV3-1/TRBV3-2,NA,TRBD2
TGTGCCAGCAGTTACCATGATTTAGGGGGCGGTTCACCCCTCCACTTT,CASSYHDLGGGSPLHF,TRBJ1-6,TRBV6-5,few,TRBD1
TGTGCCAGCTCACTCTCCTACGACACTGAAGCTTTCTTT,CASSLSYDTEAFF,TRBJ1-1,TRBV18,NA,NA
TGTGCCAGCAGTGAATTAATGGGCTTCACAGATACGCAGTATTTT,CASSELMGFTDTQYF,TRBJ2-3,TRBV25-1,NA,NA
TGTGCCATCAGGACTAGCGGGAGCTCCTACGAGCAGTACTTC,CAIRTSGSSYEQYF,TRBJ2-7,TRBV10-3,NA,TRBD2
TGCGCCAGCAGCTTGATGACTAGCGGGAGGCACAGCTCCTACGAGCAGTACTTC,CASSLMTSGRHSSYEQYF,TRBJ2-7,TRBV5-1,NA,TRBD2
TGTGCCTGGGCCGGGACAGGGGATTCACCCCTCCACTTT,CAWAGTGDSPLHF,TRBJ1-6,TRBV30,NA,TRBD1
TGTGCCATCAGTGAGTCGGGAAATCAGCCCCAGCATTTT,CAISESGNQPQHF,TRBJ1-5,TRBV10-3,NA,NA
TGTGCCAGCAGCCGGGGGGGGAAAGAGACCCAGTACTTC,CASSRGGKETQYF,TRBJ2-5,TRBV12-3/TRBV12-4,once,TRBD2
TGTGCCAGCAGCCGCACACCGAACACTGAAGCTTTCTTT,CASSRTPNTEAFF,TRBJ1-1,TRBV7-3,NA,NA
TGTGCCAGCAGCTTAGGCTCTGGGGCCAACGTCCTGACTTTC,CASSLGSGANVLTF,TRBJ2-6,TRBV7-2,NA,NA
TGTGCCAGCTCAGGATACCGCAACAGCATTCAGTACTTC,CASSGYRNSIQYF,TRBJ2-4,TRBV7-2,NA,NA